These T cell receptor beta chains were read from a single sample in a study of blood T cell repertoires in COVID-19. Assay: immunoSEQ multiplex PCR; the TCRdb copy retains only in-frame clones and omits some. The sample lists around 200,000 clones, 85% to 90% occurring once. Sequenced sample: peripheral blood. Receptors were obtained from a woman aged 55-69 years with COVID-19, enrolled during active disease. The CDR3 runs from the conserved cysteine through the conserved F or W. The order of the fields is J gene, clone size, V gene, D gene, CDR3 DNA, CDR3 protein. A D gene is named only where the DNA matches it firmly. Some rows mark clone size as missing; the rest say once, few, many or name a class of expanded clone.

TRBJ2-7	once	TRBV9	TRBD1	TGTGCCAGCAGCGTAGCGGCAGGGGGAGTCTACGAGCAGTACTTC	CASSVAAGGVYEQYF
TRBJ1-1	.	TRBV29-1	TRBD1	TGCAGCGTGACGGGACAGGGGATGTCTGAAGCTTTCTTT	CSVTGQGMSEAFF
TRBJ2-3	.	TRBV7-9	.	TGTGCCAGCAGCTTATCGGGCGGGATCGGGGATACGCAGTATTTT	CASSLSGGIGDTQYF
TRBJ2-3	.	TRBV19	TRBD2	TGTGCCAGTACCGGACTAGCTGGAACAGATACGCAGTATTTT	CASTGLAGTDTQYF
TRBJ2-5	.	TRBV6-5	TRBD2	TGTGCCAGGAGGACTAGCGCGAGACCAGAGACCCAGTACTTC	CARRTSARPETQYF
TRBJ1-2	few	TRBV3-1/TRBV3-2	TRBD1	TGTGCCAGCAGCTCACAGGGGGACTATGGCTACACCTTC	CASSSQGDYGYTF
TRBJ1-3	.	TRBV7-8	.	TGTGCCAGCAGCTTAGACAGACCCTCTGGAAACACCATATATTTT	CASSLDRPSGNTIYF
TRBJ1-2	.	TRBV4-3	TRBD1	TGCGCCAGCAGCCATGAGGACAGGGGGACATATGGCTACACCTTC	CASSHEDRGTYGYTF
TRBJ2-3	.	TRBV9	.	TGTGCCAGCAGCGTAGAGGAGGGTAGCACAGATACGCAGTATTTT	CASSVEEGSTDTQYF
TRBJ2-1	.	TRBV7-2	.	TGTGCCAGCAGCACTGTGACTAGTGGGGTCAATGAGCAGTTCTTC	CASSTVTSGVNEQFF
TRBJ1-2	.	TRBV29-1	.	TGCAGCGTTGACAGGGTGAATGGCTACACCTTC	CSVDRVNGYTF
TRBJ1-4	few	TRBV7-2	.	TGTGCCAGCAGCCAAGAGAGGGTTCCTAATGAAAAACTGTTTTTT	CASSQERVPNEKLFF
TRBJ2-1	.	TRBV6-2/TRBV6-3	TRBD2	TGTGCCAGCAGTTTCTGGACTAGCGGGAGAGGGAATGAGCAGTTCTTC	CASSFWTSGRGNEQFF
TRBJ1-5	.	TRBV10-3	TRBD1	TGTGCCATCAGTGATGCAGGGGGTTTCAATCAGCCCCAGCATTTT	CAISDAGGFNQPQHF
TRBJ2-7	.	TRBV6-5	.	TGTGCCAGCAGAACCGGACTGGAAAGCTCCTACGAGCAGTACTTC	CASRTGLESSYEQYF
TRBJ2-7	.	TRBV10-3	TRBD2	TGTGCCATCAGAGAACTTGGGACTAGCGGGCGCACCTACGAGCAGTACTTC	CAIRELGTSGRTYEQYF
TRBJ2-3	.	TRBV3-1/TRBV3-2	.	TGTGCCAGCAGCCCGCCAGGGATCTCAGATACGCAGTATTTT	CASSPPGISDTQYF
TRBJ1-2	.	TRBV28	TRBD1	TGTGCCAGCAGTCCCTCCGGGACAGGCTCATCTAACTATGGCTACACCTTC	CASSPSGTGSSNYGYTF
TRBJ1-4	.	TRBV11-1	.	TGTGCCAGCAGCTTAATCAGGGGACCTAATGAAAAACTGTTTTTT	CASSLIRGPNEKLFF
TRBJ2-2	once	TRBV19	.	TGTGCCAGTAGTATAGTATCGACAGCATTAAACACCGGGGAGCTGTTTTTT	CASSIVSTALNTGELFF
TRBJ2-3	.	TRBV7-9	.	TGTGCCAGCAGCTCCCTAGACCCCTCCTCTGATACGCAGTATTTT	CASSSLDPSSDTQYF
TRBJ1-2	.	TRBV5-1	.	TGCGCCAGCAGCTCCCGGGAGGCCACAGGAAACTATGGCTACACCTTC	CASSSREATGNYGYTF
TRBJ2-7	.	TRBV7-2	TRBD2	TGTGCCAGCAGCCCCACGGGACTAGCGGGCGGCGAGCAGTACTTC	CASSPTGLAGGEQYF
TRBJ2-2	.	TRBV7-2	.	TGTGCCAGCAACTTAGCTGGGGTCGGGGTTCCCGGGGAGCTGTTTTTT	CASNLAGVGVPGELFF
TRBJ1-1	.	TRBV5-1	.	TGCGCCAGCAGCTTGAGAGGAACTGAAGCTTTCTTT	CASSLRGTEAFF
TRBJ1-2	.	TRBV27	.	TGTGCCAGCAGACAGGGCCTAAACTATGGCTACACCTTC	CASRQGLNYGYTF
TRBJ1-3	.	TRBV7-9	.	TGTGCCAGCAGCCCGCAACCAGGGTTCGGAAACACCATATATTTT	CASSPQPGFGNTIYF
TRBJ1-2	few	TRBV5-1	.	TGCGCCAGCAGCTTGACGGGGGTGGCGGTCTCGGTATGGGGCTACACCTTC	CASSLTGVAVSVWGYTF
TRBJ1-1	.	TRBV7-9	.	TGTGCCAGCAGCTTAGGACAGTTGAACACTGAAGCTTTCTTT	CASSLGQLNTEAFF
TRBJ1-2	.	TRBV7-2	TRBD1	TGTGCCAGCAGCCCTAGGACAGGAAACTATGGCTACACCTTC	CASSPRTGNYGYTF
TRBJ1-4	.	TRBV9	.	TGTGCCAGCAGCGGACAACAGGGATTTACTAATGAAAAACTGTTTTTT	CASSGQQGFTNEKLFF
TRBJ1-4	.	TRBV10-2	.	TGCGCCAGCAGTGAGGGTTGGGGGCTGGATAATGAAAAACTGTTTTTT	CASSEGWGLDNEKLFF
TRBJ2-5	.	TRBV10-3	TRBD1	TGTGCCATCAGACAAGACAGGGGGCGGATGGAGACCCAGTACTTC	CAIRQDRGRMETQYF
TRBJ1-6	once	TRBV6-2/TRBV6-3	.	TGTGCCAGCAGCCGCGATTCACCCCTCCACTTT	CASSRDSPLHF
TRBJ1-4	.	TRBV5-1	TRBD1	TGCGCCAGCAGCTTGGTACAGGGGAATGAAAAACTGTTTTTT	CASSLVQGNEKLFF
TRBJ1-2	.	TRBV12-5	TRBD1	TGTGCTAGTGGTGGGCCGGGACAGAGTTATGGCTACACCTTC	CASGGPGQSYGYTF
TRBJ2-7	.	TRBV19	.	TGTGCCAGTAGTACACAACCCTACGAGCAGTACTTC	CASSTQPYEQYF
TRBJ1-2	.	TRBV6-1	TRBD1	TGTGCCAGCAGTGAATACAGCCAGGGGGCTGGGGGCTATGGCTACACCTTC	CASSEYSQGAGGYGYTF
TRBJ1-2	.	TRBV25-1	.	TGTGCCAGCAGCCGCGGGGGGTTGAGTGGCTACACCTTC	CASSRGGLSGYTF
TRBJ1-1	.	TRBV5-4	TRBD1	TGTGCCAGCAGCTTGGCGGGACAGGGGGCAAGAACTGAAGCTTTCTTT	CASSLAGQGARTEAFF
TRBJ1-5	.	TRBV7-2	.	TGTGCCAGCAGCTCGACGGGTTGGCAGCCCCAGCATTTT	CASSSTGWQPQHF
TRBJ1-2	.	TRBV9	TRBD1	TGTGCCAGCAGCGGGACAGGGGGCGCAAGCTATGGCTACACCTTC	CASSGTGGASYGYTF
TRBJ2-5	.	TRBV9	.	TGTGCCAGCGCGGGCAGCCAAGAGACCCAGTACTTC	CASAGSQETQYF
TRBJ1-5	.	TRBV20-1	.	TGCAGTGCTAGTGTCAGTTATGATAGCAATCAGCCCCAGCATTTT	CSASVSYDSNQPQHF
TRBJ2-1	.	TRBV4-3	TRBD2	TGCGCCAGCAGCCAAGACCGACTAGCGGGAGGCAGAAAGCAGTTCTTC	CASSQDRLAGGRKQFF
TRBJ2-7	.	TRBV19	.	TGTGCCACCTCAGACAGGCCCTCCTACGAGCAGTACTTC	CATSDRPSYEQYF
TRBJ2-1	once	TRBV6-2/TRBV6-3	.	TGTGCCAGCAGTTCGCCAGGGGATATCTACAATGAGCAGTTCTTC	CASSSPGDIYNEQFF
TRBJ2-7	few	TRBV6-5	TRBD1	TGTGCCGTAAGACAGGGCCTTTACGAGCAGTACTTC	CAVRQGLYEQYF
TRBJ2-2	.	TRBV19	.	TGTGCCAGTAGCCCTCGCAGGGGAGAGGGCCTCGGGGAGCTGTTTTTT	CASSPRRGEGLGELFF
TRBJ2-2	.	TRBV6-6	.	TGTGCCAGCGAGGGAGCGAACACCGGGGAGCTGTTTTTT	CASEGANTGELFF
TRBJ2-1	.	TRBV9	.	TGTGCCAGCAGCGTGGTGGGGGCGCGCAATGAGCAGTTCTTC	CASSVVGARNEQFF